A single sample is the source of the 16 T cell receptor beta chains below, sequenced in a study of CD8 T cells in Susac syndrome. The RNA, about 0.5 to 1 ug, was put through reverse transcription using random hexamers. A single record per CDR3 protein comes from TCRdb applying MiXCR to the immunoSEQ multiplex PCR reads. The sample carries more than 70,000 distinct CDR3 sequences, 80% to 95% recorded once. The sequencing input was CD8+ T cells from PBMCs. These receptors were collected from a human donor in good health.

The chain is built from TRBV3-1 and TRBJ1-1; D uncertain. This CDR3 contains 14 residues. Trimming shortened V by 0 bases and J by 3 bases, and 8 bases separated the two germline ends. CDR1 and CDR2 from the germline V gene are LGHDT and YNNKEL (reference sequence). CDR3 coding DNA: TGTGCCAGCAGCCAAGAATTTGGTTACACTGAAGCTTTCTTT. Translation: CASSQEFGYTEAFF.

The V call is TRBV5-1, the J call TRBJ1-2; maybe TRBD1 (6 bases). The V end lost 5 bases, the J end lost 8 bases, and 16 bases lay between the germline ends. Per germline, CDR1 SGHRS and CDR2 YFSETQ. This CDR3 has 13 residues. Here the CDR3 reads CASRLQGDTGYTF. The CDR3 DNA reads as TGCGCCAGCAGACTACAGGGAGACACCGGCTACACCTTC.

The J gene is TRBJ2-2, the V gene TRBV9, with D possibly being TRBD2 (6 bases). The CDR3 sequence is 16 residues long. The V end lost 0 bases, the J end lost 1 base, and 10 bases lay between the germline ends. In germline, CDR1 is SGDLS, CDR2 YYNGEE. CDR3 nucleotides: TGTGCCAGCAGCGTAGTAGACGGGGGGAACACCGGGGAGCTGTTTTTT. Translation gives CASSVVDGGNTGELFF.

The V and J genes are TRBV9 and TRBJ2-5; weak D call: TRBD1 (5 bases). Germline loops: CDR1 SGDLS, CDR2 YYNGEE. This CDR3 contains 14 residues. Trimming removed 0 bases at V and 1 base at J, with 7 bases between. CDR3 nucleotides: TGTGCCAGCAGCGTAGCAGGGTCCCAAGAGACCCAGTACTTC. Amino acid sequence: CASSVAGSQETQYF.

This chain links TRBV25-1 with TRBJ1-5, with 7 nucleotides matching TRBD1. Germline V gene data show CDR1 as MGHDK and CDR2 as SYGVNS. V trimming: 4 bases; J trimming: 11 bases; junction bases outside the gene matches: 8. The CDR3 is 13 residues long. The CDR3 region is CASSGPTGLAQHF. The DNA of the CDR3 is TGTGCCAGCAGTGGGCCGACAGGGCTGGCCCAGCATTTT.

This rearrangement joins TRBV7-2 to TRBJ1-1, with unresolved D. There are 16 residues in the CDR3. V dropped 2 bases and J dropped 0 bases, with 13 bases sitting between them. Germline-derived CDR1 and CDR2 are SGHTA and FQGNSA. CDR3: CASSLNGEGMNTEAFF. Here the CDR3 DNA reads TGTGCCAGCAGCTTAAACGGCGAGGGCATGAACACTGAAGCTTTCTTT.

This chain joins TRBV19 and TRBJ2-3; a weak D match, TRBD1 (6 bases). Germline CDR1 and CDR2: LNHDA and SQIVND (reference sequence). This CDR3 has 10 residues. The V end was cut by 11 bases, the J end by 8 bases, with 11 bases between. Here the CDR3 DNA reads TGTGCCTCCGAAGGGGGTACGCAGTATTTT. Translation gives CASEGGTQYF.

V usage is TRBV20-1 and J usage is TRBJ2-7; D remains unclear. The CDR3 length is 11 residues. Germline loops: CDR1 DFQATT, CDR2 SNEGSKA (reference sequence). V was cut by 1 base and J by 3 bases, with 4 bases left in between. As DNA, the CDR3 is TGCAGTGCTAGAGCGGGCTACGAGCAGTACTTC. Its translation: CSARAGYEQYF.

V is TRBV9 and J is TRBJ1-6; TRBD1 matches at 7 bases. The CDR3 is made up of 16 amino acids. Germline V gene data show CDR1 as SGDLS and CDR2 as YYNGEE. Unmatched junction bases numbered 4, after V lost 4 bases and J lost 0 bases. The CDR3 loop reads CASSPHRGSYNSPLHF. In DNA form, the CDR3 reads TGTGCCAGCAGCCCCCACAGGGGCTCCTATAATTCACCCCTCCACTTT.

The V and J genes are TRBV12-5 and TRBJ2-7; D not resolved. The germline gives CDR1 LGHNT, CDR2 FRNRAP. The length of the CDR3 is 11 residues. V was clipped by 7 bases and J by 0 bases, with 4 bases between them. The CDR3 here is CASATSYEQYF. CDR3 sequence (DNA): TGTGCTAGTGCGACCTCCTACGAGCAGTACTTC.

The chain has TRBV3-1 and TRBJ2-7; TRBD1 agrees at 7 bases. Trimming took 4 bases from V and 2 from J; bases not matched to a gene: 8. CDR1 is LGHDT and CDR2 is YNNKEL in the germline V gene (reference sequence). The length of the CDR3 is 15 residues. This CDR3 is CASSPGTVFPYEQYF. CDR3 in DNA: TGTGCCAGCAGCCCCGGGACAGTGTTCCCCTACGAGCAGTACTTC.

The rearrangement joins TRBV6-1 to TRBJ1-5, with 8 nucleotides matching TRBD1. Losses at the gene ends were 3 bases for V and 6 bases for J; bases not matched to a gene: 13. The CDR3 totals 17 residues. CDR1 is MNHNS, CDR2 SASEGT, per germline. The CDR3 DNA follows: TGTGCCAGCAGTGAGCCTACCAGGACAGGGTGGACTCAGCCCCAGCATTTT. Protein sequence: CASSEPTRTGWTQPQHF.

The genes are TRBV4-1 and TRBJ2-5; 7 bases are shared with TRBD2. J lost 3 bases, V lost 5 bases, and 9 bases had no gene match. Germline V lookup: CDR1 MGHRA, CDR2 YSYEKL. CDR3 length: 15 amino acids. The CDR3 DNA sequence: TGCGCCAGCAGCAGTCCCCAGGCGGGGGAAGAGACCCAGTACTTC. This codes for CASSSPQAGEETQYF.

CDR3 DNA: TGTGCCAGCAGCGAAGGGGGGAGTCGCGGGGAGACCCAGTACTTC. This sequence encodes CASSEGGSRGETQYF. The chain couples TRBV9 to TRBJ2-5; D is possibly TRBD1 or TRBD2 (6 bases each). Germline CDR1 reads SGDLS; CDR2 reads YYNGEE. The ends were cut back, 3 bases at V and 5 bases at J, with 17 bases in the middle. There are 15 residues in the CDR3.

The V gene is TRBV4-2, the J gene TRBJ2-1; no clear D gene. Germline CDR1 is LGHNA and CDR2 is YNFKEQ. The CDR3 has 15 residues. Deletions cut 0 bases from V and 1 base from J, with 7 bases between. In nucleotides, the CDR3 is TGTGCCAGCAGCCAAGATATACGATCCTACAATGAGCAGTTCTTC. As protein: CASSQDIRSYNEQFF.

CDR3 amino acids: CASSLDRVWANVLTF. For the CDR3, the DNA is TGTGCCAGCAGTTTGGACAGGGTCTGGGCCAACGTCCTGACTTTC. The chain couples TRBV27 to TRBJ2-6, with 8 positions matching TRBD1. With 3 bases clipped from V and 5 bases from J, the junction kept 3 bases outside the gene matches. CDR1 is MNHEY and CDR2 is SMNVEV in the germline V gene (reference sequence). The CDR3 spans 15 residues.